This T cell receptor (beta chain) was profiled in a study of shared clonotypes between healthy human individuals (dated by TCRdb to 2020 to 2022). For the study in its entirety: Two women and a few men aged 18 to 49 years were included in the cohort. For each donor, CD4 naive and CD4 memory were each given three plates, CD8 naive was given two plates, and CD8 memory was given one plate. Blood TCR repertoires of about 5 healthy adults were deeply sequenced to estimate repertoire size and the extent of clonotype sharing between individuals. To increase sequencing depth and limit assay-specific biases, different laboratories used diverse techniques to prepare libraries and sequence TCR repertoires. Per donor, leukapheresis produced somewhere between about 0.85 and 8.9 billion PBMCs. The study at large found these results: Rarefaction of sorted-subset datasets indicated incomplete sequencing despite the large sequencing depth. Larger estimated clonotype richness was generally found for naive subsets than for memory subsets. Clonotypes shared by all four sorted-subset donors showed higher generation probabilities than non-shared clonotypes. Sampling was limited to blood, and TCR repertoires in tissue likely differ from TCR repertoires in blood. Pairwise subsampling indicated that sequencing depth was expected to affect the degree of clonotype sharing among donors. About 5% of naive CD4, roughly 3.6% of naive CD8, 2.3% of memory CD4, and more than 0.35% of memory CD8 clonotypes were shared across a few donors. The genetic and exposure-history diversity represented was limited by the small number of donors.

Using the deep immunoSEQ assay, multiplex PCR amplified TCR CDR3 regions from genomic DNA. Extracted genomic DNA from each cell subset was spread evenly across all wells of several immunoSEQ 96-well plates, with each plate serving as a replicate. For sorted subsets, each replicate PCR was loaded with about 200 ng genomic DNA, equivalent to 30,000 or so T cell genomes. Purified libraries were quantified with a Qubit 3.0 fluorometer, sized on a Bioanalyzer 2100, and re-quantified with the KAPA Library Quantification kit. Every immunoSEQ 96-well plate was sequenced on a separate single-read 150-cycle Illumina NextSeq 550 flow cell. On the study's bioinformatics: Because the immunoSEQ output held only junctional sequences and lacked quality scores, the filtering could not match the filtering applied to full-length reads. Sequences were annotated with PyIR, a Python wrapper for IgBLAST v1.9, using IMGT germline references to assign V/J genes and CDR3. Reads were removed for weak V/J assignments (E-value above 1e-6), missing CDR3, stop codons, out-of-frame junctions, or ambiguous translated residues. A V3J clonotype was defined by an identical inferred V gene, J gene, and CDR3 amino acid sequence. The percentage overlap between two repertoires was calculated by dividing the number of shared unique clonotypes by the size of the smaller repertoire. Richness of each repertoire was evaluated using RTK rarefaction, the Chao1 estimator, and Recon v2.1 estimates of unobserved clonotypes. OLGA was used to compute generation probabilities for all TCRbeta clonotypes that the gDNA method yielded from a handful of donors. TCRdb took over this immuneACCESS table, retaining in-frame rearrangements with V and J assigned. Such tables are incomplete; in checked studies, under half of the missing clones stem from an unresolved V gene, and the remainder is unexplained. The V and J calls and clone size are taken from that table; D and trimming were inferred from the DNA. The sample table contains around 690,000 clones; only one count was recorded for around 90% of them. The top ten clonotypes cover about 33% of the sample.

Notes on this clone: This receptor's antigen is unknown. No clone much larger than this one lies a single base away; base qualities are absent.

The CDR3 holds 15 amino acids from the cysteine to the phenylalanine. Just CDR3 DNA is preserved here, 45 bases in frame from base 1. The germline V gene gives CDR1 as SGHVS and CDR2 as FQNEAQ. Unmatched junction bases come to 6, with V trimmed by 5 bases and J by 4 bases. The donors were healthy, HIV-negative adults with no recently reported acute infections or vaccinations. Every donor was a Caucasian adult living in Nashville, Tennessee, USA. CD8 memory samples were composed of magnetically selected CD45RO+ cells combined with CCR7-negative CD45RA+ effector memory (TemRA) cells. After blood collection by leukapheresis, PBMCs were isolated using Ficoll-Histopaque density gradient centrifugation and then cryopreserved in the vapor phase of liquid nitrogen. Analytical flow cytometry was used to check the purity and quantity of each magnetically sorted T cell population. From each sorted fraction, genomic DNA was isolated and quantified by UV absorbance on a Nanodrop 2000c.

The rearrangement combines TRBV7-8 with TRBJ2-1, with 9 middle bases fitting TRBD1. Sequenced material: memory CD8+ T cells from PBMCs. Per the publication, the cell subset or site label means: CD45RO+ cells pooled with CCR7-negative TemRA cells. The origin of this receptor is a man aged 18 to 29 in good health. Some clones in this sample may be carry-over from other donors' samples. Here the CDR3 is given as CASSPSGTGYNEQFF. The DNA is TGTGCCAGCAGCCCTTCTGGGACAGGGTACAATGAGCAGTTCTTC. Where the CDR3 stops, the reference TRBV7-8 and TRBJ2-1 genes take over; the full variable domain is GAGVSQSPRYKVAKRGQDVALRCDPISGHVSLFWYQQALGQGPEFLTYFQNEAQLDKSGLPSDRFFAERPEGSVSTLKIQRTQQEDSAVYLCASSPSGTGYNEQFFGPGTRLTVL.